This TCR beta chain was profiled in a study of blood T cell repertoires in COVID-19. Study in general: The United States, Italy and Spain provided the acute and convalescent COVID-19 samples.

There are 14 residues in the CDR3. The germline V and J ends were trimmed by 1 base and 6 bases, with 12 bases remaining between them. Germline V gene data show CDR1 as SGHNT and CDR2 as YENEEA. Generated by immunoSEQ multiplex PCR, the TCRdb table keeps only in-frame clones and is missing some. The sample holds some 41,000 clones, roughly four fifths seen once. This sequence was found in a man aged 40-49 years with active or convalescent COVID-19. Sequencing was done on a sample of peripheral blood. The V call is TRBV11-3, the J call TRBJ1-1; tentatively, D is TRBD1 (5 bases). The CDR3: CASSLGVSGSEAFF. CDR3 sequence (DNA): TGTGCCAGCAGCTTAGGGGTCTCAGGGTCTGAAGCTTTCTTT.